This TCR beta chain was recovered during a study of shared clonotypes between healthy human individuals. The overall study: Per-donor plates numbered three CD4 naive, three CD4 memory, two CD8 naive and one CD8 memory.

Findings and caveats of the study: The generation probabilities recorded for non-shared clonotypes fell below those of clonotypes shared by all four donors. Sampling covered nothing but blood. Tissue TCR repertoires likely differ from those found in blood.

V was pared by 3 bases and J by 2 bases, with 13 bases of the junction left unmatched. The CDR3 covers 17 residues. Germline CDR1 and CDR2: LNHDA and SQIVND (reference sequence). Clones were sequenced by immunoSEQ multiplex PCR, and TCRdb holds only the in-frame ones, with some missing. This table holds 2.3 million or so clones, 93% found once. This clone appeared once. What it recognizes is unknown. The gene calls are TRBV19 and TRBJ2-7; 7 bases map to TRBD1. This receptor was identified in a man aged 18 to 30 in good health. Some clones in this sample may be carry-over from other donors' samples. Material: naive CD4+ T cells from PBMCs. Subset noted: CD45RA+ positively selected. The chain's CDR3 is CASSMTRRQGRAYEQYF. The CDR3 coding sequence is TGTGCCAGTAGTATGACGCGCCGACAGGGAAGGGCCTACGAGCAGTACTTC.